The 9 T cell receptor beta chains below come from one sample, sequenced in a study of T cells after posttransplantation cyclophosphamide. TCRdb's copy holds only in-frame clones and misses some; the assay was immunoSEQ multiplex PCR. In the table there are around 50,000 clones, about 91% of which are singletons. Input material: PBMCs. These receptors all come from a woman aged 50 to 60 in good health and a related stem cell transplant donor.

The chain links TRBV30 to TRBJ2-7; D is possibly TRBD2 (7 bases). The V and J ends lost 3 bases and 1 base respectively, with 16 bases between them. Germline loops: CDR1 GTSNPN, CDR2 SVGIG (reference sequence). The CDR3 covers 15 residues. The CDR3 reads CAWRGKGRGSYEQYF. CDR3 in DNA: TGTGCCTGGAGGGGAAAGGGGAGGGGGTCCTACGAGCAGTACTTC. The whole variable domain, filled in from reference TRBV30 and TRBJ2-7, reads SQTIHQWPATLVQPVGSPLSLECTVEGTSNPNLYWYRQAAGRGLQLLFYSVGIGQISSEVPQNLSASRPQDRQFILSSKKLLLSDSGFYLCAWRGKGRGSYEQYFGPGTRLTVT.

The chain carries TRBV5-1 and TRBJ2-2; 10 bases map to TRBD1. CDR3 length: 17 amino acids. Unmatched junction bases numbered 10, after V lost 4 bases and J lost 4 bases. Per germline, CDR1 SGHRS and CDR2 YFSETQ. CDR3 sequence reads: CASSKGQGRWSTGELFF. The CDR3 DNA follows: TGCGCCAGCAGCAAGGGACAGGGGAGGTGGAGCACCGGGGAGCTGTTTTTT. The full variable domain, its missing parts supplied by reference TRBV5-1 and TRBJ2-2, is KAGVTQTPRYLIKTRGQQVTLSCSPISGHRSVSWYQQTPGQGLQFLFEYFSETQRNKGNFPGRFSGRQFSNSRSEMNVSTLELGDSALYLCASSKGQGRWSTGELFFGEGSRLTVL.

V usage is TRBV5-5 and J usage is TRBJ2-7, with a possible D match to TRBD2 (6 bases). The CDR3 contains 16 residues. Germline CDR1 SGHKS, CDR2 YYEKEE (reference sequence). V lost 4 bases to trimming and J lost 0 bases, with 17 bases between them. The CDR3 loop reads CASSRPSGSISYEQYF. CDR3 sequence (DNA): TGTGCCAGCAGCCGCCCGTCCGGGAGCATCTCCTACGAGCAGTACTTC.

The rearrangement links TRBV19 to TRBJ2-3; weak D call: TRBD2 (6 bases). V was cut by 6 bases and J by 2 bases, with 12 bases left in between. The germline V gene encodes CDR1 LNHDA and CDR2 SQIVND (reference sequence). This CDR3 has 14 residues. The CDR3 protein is CASRKGRPTDTQYF. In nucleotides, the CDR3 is TGTGCCAGTAGGAAAGGGAGGCCCACAGATACGCAGTATTTT.

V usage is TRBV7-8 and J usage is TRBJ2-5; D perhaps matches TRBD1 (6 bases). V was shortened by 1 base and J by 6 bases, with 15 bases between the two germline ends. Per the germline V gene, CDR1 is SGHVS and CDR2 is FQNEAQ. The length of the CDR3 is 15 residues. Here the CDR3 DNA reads TGTGCCAGCAGCTTAGTGGCAGGGGCGGTCAAGACCCAGTACTTC. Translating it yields CASSLVAGAVKTQYF.

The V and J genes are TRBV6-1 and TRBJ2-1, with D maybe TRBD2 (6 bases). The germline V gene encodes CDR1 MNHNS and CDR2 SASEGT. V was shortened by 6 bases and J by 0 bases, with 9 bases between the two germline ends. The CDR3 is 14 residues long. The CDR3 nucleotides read TGTGCCAGCAGGGAGGGGTACTCCTACAATGAGCAGTTCTTC. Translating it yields CASREGYSYNEQFF.

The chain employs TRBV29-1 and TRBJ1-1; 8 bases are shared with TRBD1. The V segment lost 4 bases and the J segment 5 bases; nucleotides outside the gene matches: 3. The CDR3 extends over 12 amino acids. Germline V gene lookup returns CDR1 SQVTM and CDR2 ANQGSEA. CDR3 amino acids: CSVVRGRTEAFF. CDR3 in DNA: TGCAGCGTTGTCAGGGGGCGAACTGAAGCTTTCTTT. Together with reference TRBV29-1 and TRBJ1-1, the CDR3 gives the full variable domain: SAVISQKPSRDICQRGTSLTIQCQVDSQVTMMFWYRQQPGQSLTLIATANQGSEATYESGFVIDKFPISRPNLTFSTLTVSNMSPEDSSIYLCSVVRGRTEAFFGQGTRLTVV.

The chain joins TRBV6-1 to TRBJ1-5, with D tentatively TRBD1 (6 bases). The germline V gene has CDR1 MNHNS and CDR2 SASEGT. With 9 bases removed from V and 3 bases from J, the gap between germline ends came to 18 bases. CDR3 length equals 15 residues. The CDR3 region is CASRGGHGPNQPQHF. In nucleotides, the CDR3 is TGTGCCAGTCGGGGGGGGCACGGCCCCAATCAGCCCCAGCATTTT.

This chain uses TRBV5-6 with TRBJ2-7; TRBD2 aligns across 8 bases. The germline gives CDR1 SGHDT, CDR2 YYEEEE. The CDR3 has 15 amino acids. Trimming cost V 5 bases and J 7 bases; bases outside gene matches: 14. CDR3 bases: TGTGCCAGCAGTACCGGGACTAGTGGATTCGGGGAGCAGTACTTC. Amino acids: CASSTGTSGFGEQYF.